The source of this T cell receptor beta chain is a study of shared clonotypes between healthy human individuals. Each replicate PCR on the sorted subsets used 200 to 250 ng DNA (roughly 32,000 T cell genomes). TCRdb's table, derived via immunoSEQ multiplex PCR, lists solely in-frame clones and lacks some. The sample lists roughly 2.1 million clones; 85% to 95% were seen once. V lost 5 bases and J lost 11; bases outside the gene matches: 6. Germline CDR1 and CDR2: SGHAT and FQNNGV. The CDR3 has 12 amino acids. The naive CD8 population came from CD45RO-negative cells selected for CCR7, without terminally differentiated effector memory CD45RA+ cells.

This sequence joins TRBV11-2 and TRBJ2-1; TRBD1 agrees at 7 bases. What was sequenced was naive CD8+ T cells from PBMCs. The origin of this receptor is a man aged 18 to 35 in good health. Some clones in this sample may be carry-over from other donors' samples. The CDR3 reads CASSPGTDKQFF. CDR3 coding DNA: TGTGCCAGCAGCCCGGGGACAGACAAGCAGTTCTTC.